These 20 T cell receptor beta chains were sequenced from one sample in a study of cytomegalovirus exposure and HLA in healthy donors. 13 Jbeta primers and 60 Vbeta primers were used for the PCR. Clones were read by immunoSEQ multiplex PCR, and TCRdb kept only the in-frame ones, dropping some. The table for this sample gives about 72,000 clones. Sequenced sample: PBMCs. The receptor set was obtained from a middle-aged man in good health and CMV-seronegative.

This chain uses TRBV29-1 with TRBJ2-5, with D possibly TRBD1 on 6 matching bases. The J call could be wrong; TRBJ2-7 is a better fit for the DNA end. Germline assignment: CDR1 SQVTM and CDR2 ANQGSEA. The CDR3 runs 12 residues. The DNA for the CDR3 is TGCAGCGTCGGACAGTTCTCCTACGAGCAGTACTTC. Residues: CSVGQFSYEQYF.

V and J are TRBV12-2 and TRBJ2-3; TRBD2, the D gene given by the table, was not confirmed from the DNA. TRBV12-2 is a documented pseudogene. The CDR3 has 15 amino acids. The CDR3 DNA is TGTGCAAGTCGCCGGCCCAGCGGGGGGGTGGATACGCAGTATTTT. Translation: CASRRPSGGVDTQYF.

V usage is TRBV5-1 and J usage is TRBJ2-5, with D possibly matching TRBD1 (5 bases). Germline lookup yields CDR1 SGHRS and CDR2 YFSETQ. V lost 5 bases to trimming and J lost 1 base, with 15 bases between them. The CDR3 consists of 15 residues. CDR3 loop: CASRDALGVQETQYF. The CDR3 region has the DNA TGCGCCAGCAGGGATGCTCTAGGGGTCCAAGAGACCCAGTACTTC.

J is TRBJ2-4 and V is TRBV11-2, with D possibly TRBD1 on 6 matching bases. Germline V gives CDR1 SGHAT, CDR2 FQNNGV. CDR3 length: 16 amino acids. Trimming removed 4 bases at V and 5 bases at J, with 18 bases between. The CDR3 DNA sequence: TGTGCCAGCAGCTACAGCATATCCAGGGGTCAAAACATTCAGTACTTC. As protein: CASSYSISRGQNIQYF.

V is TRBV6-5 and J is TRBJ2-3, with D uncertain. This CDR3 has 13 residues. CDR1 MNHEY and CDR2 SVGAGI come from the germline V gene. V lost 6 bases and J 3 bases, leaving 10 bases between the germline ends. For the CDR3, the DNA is TGTGCCAGCAGGGCCCTAGGAACAGATACGCAGTATTTT. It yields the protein CASRALGTDTQYF.

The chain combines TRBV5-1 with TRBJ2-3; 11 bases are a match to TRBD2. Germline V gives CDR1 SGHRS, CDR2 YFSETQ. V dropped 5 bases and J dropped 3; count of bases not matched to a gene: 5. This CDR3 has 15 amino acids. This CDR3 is CASSRTSGRTDTQYF. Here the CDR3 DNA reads TGCGCCAGCAGTAGGACTAGCGGGCGAACAGATACGCAGTATTTT. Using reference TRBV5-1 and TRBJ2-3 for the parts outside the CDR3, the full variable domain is KAGVTQTPRYLIKTRGQQVTLSCSPISGHRSVSWYQQTPGQGLQFLFEYFSETQRNKGNFPGRFSGRQFSNSRSEMNVSTLELGDSALYLCASSRTSGRTDTQYFGPGTRLTVL.

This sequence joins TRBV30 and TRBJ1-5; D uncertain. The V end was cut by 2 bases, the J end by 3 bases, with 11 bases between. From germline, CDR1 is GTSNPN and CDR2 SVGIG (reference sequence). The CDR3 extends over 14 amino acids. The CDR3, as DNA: TGTGCCTGGAGTATCGACACCCTCAATCAGCCCCAGCATTTT. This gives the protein CAWSIDTLNQPQHF.

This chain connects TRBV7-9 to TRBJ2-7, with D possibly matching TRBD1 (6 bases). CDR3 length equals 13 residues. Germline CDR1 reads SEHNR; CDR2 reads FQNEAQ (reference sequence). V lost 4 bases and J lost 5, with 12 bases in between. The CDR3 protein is CASSSTGLDEQYF. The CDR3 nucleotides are TGTGCCAGCAGCTCAACAGGGTTGGACGAGCAGTACTTC.

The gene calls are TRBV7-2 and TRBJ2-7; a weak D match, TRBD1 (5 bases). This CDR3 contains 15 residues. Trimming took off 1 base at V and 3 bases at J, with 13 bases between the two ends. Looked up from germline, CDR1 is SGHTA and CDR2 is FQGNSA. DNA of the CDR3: TGTGCCAGCAGCTTAGGGGGTGCAGGGAACTACGAGCAGTACTTC. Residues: CASSLGGAGNYEQYF.

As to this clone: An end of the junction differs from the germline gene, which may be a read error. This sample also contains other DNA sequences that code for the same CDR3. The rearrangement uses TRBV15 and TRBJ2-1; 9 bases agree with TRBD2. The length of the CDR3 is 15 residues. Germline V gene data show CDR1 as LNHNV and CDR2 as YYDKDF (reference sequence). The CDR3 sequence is CATSRDAGGHSEQFF. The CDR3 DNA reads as TGCGCCACCAGCAGAGATGCGGGGGGGCATAGTGAGCAGTTCTTC.

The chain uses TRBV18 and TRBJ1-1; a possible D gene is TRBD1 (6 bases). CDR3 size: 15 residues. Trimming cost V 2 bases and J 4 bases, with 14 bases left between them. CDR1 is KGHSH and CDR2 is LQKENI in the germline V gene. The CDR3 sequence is CASSPGGYLATEAFF. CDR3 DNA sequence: TGTGCCAGCTCACCAGGGGGCTACCTTGCCACTGAAGCTTTCTTT.

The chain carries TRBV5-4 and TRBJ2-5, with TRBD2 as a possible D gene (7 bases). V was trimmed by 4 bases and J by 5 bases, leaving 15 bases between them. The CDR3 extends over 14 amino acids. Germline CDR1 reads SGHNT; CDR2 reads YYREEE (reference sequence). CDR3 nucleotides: TGTGCCAGCAGCCGGGACATGGGGGGGGAGACCCAGTACTTC. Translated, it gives CASSRDMGGETQYF. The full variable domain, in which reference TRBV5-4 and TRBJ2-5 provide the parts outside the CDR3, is ETGVTQSPTHLIKTRGQQVTLRCSSQSGHNTVSWYQQALGQGPQFIFQYYREEENGRGNFPPRFSGLQFPNYSSELNVNALELDDSALYLCASSRDMGGETQYFGPGTRLLVL.

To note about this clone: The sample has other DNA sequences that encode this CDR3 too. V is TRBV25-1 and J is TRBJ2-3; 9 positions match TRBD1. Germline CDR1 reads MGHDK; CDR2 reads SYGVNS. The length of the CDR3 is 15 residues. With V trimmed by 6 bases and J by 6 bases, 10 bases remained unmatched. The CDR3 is CASRPDRGYSDTQYF. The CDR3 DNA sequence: TGTGCCAGCAGACCTGACAGGGGGTATTCGGATACGCAGTATTTT. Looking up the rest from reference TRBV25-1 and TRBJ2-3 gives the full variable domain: EADIYQTPRYLVIGTGKKITLECSQTMGHDKMYWYQQDPGMELHLIHYSYGVNSTEKGDLSSESTVSRIRTEHFPLTLESARPSHTSQYLCASRPDRGYSDTQYFGPGTRLTVL.

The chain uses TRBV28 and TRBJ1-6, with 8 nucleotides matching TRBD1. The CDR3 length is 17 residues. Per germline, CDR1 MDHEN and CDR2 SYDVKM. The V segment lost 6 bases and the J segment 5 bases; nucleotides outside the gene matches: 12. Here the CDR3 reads CASRPGQAKYNNSPLHF. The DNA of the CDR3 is TGTGCCAGCAGGCCGGGACAGGCCAAGTACAATAATTCACCCCTCCACTTT.

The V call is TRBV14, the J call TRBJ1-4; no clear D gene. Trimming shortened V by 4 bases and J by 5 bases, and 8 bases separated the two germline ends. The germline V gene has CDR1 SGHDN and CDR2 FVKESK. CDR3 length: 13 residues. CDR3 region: CASSPGLNEKLFF. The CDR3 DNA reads TGTGCCAGCAGCCCCGGACTGAATGAAAAACTGTTTTTT.

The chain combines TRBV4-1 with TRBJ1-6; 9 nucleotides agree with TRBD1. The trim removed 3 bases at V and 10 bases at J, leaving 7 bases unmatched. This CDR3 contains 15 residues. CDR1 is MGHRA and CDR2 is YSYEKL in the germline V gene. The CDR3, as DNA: TGCGCCAGCAGCCAGAGGACAGGGGAAGGCTCACCCCTCCACTTT. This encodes CASSQRTGEGSPLHF.

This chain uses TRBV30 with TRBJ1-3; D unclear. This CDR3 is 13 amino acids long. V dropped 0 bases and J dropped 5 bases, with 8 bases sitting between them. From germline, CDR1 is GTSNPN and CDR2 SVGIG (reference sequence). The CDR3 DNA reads TGTGCCTGGAGTGTACGAGATAGAAACACCATATATTTT. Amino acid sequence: CAWSVRDRNTIYF.

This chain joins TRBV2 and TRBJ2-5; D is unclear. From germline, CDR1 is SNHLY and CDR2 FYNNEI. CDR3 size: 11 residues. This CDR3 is CGTTVQETQYF. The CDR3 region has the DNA TGTGGAACCACAGTTCAAGAGACCCAGTACTTC.

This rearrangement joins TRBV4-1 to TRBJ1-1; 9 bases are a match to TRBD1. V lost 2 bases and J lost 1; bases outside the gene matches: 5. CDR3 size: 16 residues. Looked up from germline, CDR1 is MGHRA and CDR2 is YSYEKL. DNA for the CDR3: TGCGCCAGCAGCCAAAGACCGGGACAGGGGAACACTGAAGCTTTCTTT. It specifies CASSQRPGQGNTEAFF.

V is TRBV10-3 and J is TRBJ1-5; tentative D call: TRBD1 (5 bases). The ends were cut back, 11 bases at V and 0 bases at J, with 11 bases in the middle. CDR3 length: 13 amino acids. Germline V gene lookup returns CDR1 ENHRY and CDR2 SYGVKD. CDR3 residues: CASQGDSNQPQHF. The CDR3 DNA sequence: TGTGCCTCCCAAGGGGATAGCAATCAGCCCCAGCATTTT.